Sequencing of this T cell receptor (beta chain) was carried out in a study of OX40 agonist ivuxolimab in advanced cancers. As for the study in general: The dose of intravenous ivuxolimab that patients received every 2 weeks ranged from 0.01 to 10 mg/kg. Past anti-PD-1, anti-PD-L1 or anti-CTLA-4 therapy was accepted, and 40% had received some. Partial responses were seen in three patients, one with hepatocellular carcinoma and two with cutaneous melanoma. Findings of the study overall: Compared with CD4+, CD8+ T cells on average had more expanded clones.

V was pared by 5 bases and J by 3 bases, with 10 bases of the junction left unmatched. This CDR3 has 16 residues. Germline V gene lookup returns CDR1 MNHEY and CDR2 SMNVEV (reference sequence). Data came from immunoSEQ multiplex PCR; TCRdb stores just in-frame clones and leaves some out. Altogether some 62,000 clones are present, 80% to 90% being singletons, with the ten largest covering more than 8%. Details on this clone: The antigen is not known.

The input for sequencing was CD4+ or CD8+ T cells sorted from blood, taken in a trial of the OX40 agonist ivuxolimab. J is TRBJ2-7 and V is TRBV27; 10 nucleotides line up with TRBD1. The TCR comes from an adult with an advanced solid tumor such as melanoma, head and neck, liver or kidney cancer. CDR3 amino acids: CASSPQTGGGFYEQYF. Written as DNA, the CDR3 is TGTGCCAGCAGTCCCCAGACAGGGGGCGGATTCTACGAGCAGTACTTC.